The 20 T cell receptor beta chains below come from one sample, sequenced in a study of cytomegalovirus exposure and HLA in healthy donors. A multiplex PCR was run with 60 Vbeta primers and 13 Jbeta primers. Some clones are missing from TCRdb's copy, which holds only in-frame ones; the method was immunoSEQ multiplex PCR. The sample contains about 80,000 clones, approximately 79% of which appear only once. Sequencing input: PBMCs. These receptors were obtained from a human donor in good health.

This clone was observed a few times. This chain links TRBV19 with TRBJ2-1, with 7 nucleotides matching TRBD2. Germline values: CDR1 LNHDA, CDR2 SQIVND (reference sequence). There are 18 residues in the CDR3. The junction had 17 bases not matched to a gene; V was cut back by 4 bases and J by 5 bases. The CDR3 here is CASSTVLSQAGRDNEQFF. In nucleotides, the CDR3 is TGTGCCAGTAGTACCGTCCTCTCGCAGGCGGGGAGGGACAATGAGCAGTTCTTC.

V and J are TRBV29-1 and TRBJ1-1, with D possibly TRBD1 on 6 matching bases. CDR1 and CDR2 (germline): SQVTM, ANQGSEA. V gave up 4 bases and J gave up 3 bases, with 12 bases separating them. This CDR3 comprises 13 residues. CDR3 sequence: CSVGYRADTEAFF. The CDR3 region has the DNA TGCAGCGTTGGGTACAGGGCGGACACTGAAGCTTTCTTT.

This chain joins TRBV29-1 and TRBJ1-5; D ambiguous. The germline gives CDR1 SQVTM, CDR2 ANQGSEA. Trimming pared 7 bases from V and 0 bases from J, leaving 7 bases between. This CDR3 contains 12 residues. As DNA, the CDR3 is TGCAGCGCTCGGGTTAGCAATCAGCCCCAGCATTTT. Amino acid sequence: CSARVSNQPQHF.

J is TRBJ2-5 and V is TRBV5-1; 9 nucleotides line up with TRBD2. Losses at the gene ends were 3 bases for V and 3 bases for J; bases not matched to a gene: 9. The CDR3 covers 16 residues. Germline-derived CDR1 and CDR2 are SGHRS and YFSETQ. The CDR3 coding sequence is TGCGCCAGCAGCTCCTTCGGGGTAGCGGGGGAAGAGACCCAGTACTTC. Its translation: CASSSFGVAGEETQYF.

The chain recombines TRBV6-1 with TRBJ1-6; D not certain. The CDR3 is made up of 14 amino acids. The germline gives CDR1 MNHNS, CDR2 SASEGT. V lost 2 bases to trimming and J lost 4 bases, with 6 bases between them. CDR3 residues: CASSESGYNSPLHF. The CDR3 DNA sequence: TGTGCCAGCAGTGAATCGGGTTATAATTCACCCCTCCACTTT.

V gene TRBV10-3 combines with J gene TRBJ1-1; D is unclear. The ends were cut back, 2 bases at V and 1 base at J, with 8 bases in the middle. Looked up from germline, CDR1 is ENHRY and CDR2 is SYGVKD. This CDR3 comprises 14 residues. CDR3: CAISEPGRNTEAFF. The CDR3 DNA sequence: TGTGCCATCAGTGAGCCGGGGAGGAACACTGAAGCTTTCTTT.

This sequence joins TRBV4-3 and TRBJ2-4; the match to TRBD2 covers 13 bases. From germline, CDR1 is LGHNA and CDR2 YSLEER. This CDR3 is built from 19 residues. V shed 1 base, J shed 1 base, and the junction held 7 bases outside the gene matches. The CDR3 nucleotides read TGCGCCAGCAGCCAAGGGACTAGCGGGGGACCCCTGGCCAAAAACATTCAGTACTTC. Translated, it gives CASSQGTSGGPLAKNIQYF.

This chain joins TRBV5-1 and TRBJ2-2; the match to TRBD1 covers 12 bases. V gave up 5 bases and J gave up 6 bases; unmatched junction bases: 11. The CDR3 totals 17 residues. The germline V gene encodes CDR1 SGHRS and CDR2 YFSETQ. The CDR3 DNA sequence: TGCGCCAGCAGGGATACCGGGACAGGGGGCTTCGCCGGGGAGCTGTTTTTT. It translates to CASRDTGTGGFAGELFF. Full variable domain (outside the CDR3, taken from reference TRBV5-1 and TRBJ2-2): KAGVTQTPRYLIKTRGQQVTLSCSPISGHRSVSWYQQTPGQGLQFLFEYFSETQRNKGNFPGRFSGRQFSNSRSEMNVSTLELGDSALYLCASRDTGTGGFAGELFFGEGSRLTVL.

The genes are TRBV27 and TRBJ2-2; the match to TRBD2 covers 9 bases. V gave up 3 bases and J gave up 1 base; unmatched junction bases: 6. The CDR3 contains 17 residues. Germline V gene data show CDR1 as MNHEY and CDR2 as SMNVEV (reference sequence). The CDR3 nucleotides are TGTGCCAGCAGTTTCGCGGGACTAGCTGAGAACACCGGGGAGCTGTTTTTT. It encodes CASSFAGLAENTGELFF.

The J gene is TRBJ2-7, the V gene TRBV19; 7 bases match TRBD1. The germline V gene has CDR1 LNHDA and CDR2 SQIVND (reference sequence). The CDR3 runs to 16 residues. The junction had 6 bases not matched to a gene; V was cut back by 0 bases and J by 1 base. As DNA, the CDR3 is TGTGCCAGTAGTATAGATCTCGAGACAGGGTCCTACGAGCAGTACTTC. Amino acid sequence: CASSIDLETGSYEQYF.

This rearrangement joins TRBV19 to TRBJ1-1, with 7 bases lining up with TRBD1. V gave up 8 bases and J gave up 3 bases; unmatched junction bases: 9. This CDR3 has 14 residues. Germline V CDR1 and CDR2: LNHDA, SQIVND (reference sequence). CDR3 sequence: CASAYRGWDTEAFF. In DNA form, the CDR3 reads TGTGCCAGTGCCTACAGGGGTTGGGACACTGAAGCTTTCTTT.

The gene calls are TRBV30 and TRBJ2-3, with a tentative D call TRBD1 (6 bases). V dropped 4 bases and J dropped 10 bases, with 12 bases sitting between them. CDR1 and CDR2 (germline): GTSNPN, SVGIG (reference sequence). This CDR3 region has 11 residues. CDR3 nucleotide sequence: TGTGCCTGGACCCGATCAGGGGCGCAGTATTTT. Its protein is CAWTRSGAQYF.

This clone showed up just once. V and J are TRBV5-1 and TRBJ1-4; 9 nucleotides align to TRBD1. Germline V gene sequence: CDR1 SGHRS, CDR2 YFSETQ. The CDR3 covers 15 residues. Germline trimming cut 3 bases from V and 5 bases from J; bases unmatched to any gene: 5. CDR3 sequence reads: CASSSRGQGNEKLFF. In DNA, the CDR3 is TGCGCCAGCAGCTCTCGGGGACAGGGAAATGAAAAACTGTTTTTT.

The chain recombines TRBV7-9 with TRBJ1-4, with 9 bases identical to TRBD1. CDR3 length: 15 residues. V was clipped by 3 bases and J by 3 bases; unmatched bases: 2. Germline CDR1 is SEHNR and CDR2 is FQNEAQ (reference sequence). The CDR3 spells CASSFGTGPNEKLFF. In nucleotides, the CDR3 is TGTGCCAGCAGCTTTGGGACAGGGCCTAATGAAAAACTGTTTTTT.

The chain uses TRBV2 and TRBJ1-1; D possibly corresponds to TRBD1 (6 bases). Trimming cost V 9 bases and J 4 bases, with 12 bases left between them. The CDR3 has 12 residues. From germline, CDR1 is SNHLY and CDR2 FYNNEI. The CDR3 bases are TGTGCCAGGACGGGGGGGCCCACTGAAGCTTTCTTT. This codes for CARTGGPTEAFF. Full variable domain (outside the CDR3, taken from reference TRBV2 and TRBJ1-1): EPEVTQTPSHQVTQMGQEVILRCVPISNHLYFYWYRQILGQKVEFLVSFYNNEISEKSEIFDDQFSVERPDGSNFTLKIRSTKLEDSAMYFCARTGGPTEAFFGQGTRLTVV.

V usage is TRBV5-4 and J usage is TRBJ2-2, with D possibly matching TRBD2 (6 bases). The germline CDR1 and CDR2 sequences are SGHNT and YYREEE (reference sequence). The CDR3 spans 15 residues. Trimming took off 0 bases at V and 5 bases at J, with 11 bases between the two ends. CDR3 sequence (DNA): TGTGCCAGCAGCTTGGGCGGGGTGTGGACCGGGGAGCTGTTTTTT. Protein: CASSLGGVWTGELFF.

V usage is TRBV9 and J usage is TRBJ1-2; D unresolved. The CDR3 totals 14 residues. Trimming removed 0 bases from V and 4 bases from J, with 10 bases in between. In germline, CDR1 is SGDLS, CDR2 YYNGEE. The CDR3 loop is CASSVGEAIYGYTF. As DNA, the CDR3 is TGTGCCAGCAGCGTAGGGGAGGCCATCTATGGCTACACCTTC.

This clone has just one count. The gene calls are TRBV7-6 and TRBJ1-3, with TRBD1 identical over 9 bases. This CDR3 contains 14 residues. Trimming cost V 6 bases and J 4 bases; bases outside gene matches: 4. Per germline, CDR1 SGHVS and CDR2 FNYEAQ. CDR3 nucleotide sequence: TGTGCCAGCAGACCGGGACAGGGAGGAAACACCATATATTTT. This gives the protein CASRPGQGGNTIYF.

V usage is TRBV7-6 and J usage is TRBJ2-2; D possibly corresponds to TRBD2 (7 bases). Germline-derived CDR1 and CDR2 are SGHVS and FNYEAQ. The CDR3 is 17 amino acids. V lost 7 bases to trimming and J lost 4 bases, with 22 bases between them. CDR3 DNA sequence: TGTGCCAGCACCCCTAGTGGGGGCGGGGGCCTCACCGGGGAGCTGTTTTTT. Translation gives CASTPSGGGGLTGELFF.

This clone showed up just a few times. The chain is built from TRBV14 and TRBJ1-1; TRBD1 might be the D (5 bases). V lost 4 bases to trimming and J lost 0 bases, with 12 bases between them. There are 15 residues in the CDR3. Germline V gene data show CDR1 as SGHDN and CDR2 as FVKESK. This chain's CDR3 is CASSPVGGLNTEAFF. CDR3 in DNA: TGTGCCAGCAGCCCGGTGGGGGGACTGAACACTGAAGCTTTCTTT.